This T cell receptor beta chain was identified during a study of T cells in Graves' hyperthyroidism and ophthalmopathy (dated by TCRdb to between 2017 and 2020). About the study as a whole: Peripheral blood was sampled at the time of initial diagnosis, prior to any treatment. In addition, the study compared T-cell repertoires in thyroid tissue and in blood from five or six Graves' hyperthyroidism patients. For training and testing, the 100 patients in the discovery cohort were randomly divided in a 7:3 ratio. Following sampling, methimazole starting at 30 mg daily was given to hyperthyroidism patients, and high-dose intravenous methylprednisolone was given to ophthalmopathy patients. To identify distinguishing TCR V-J signatures, a discovery cohort of 95 to 100 patients was used, comprising under 45 with Graves' ophthalmopathy and around 57 with stable Graves' hyperthyroidism. Whether ophthalmopathy could be predicted prospectively was tested in an independent validation cohort made up of approximately 19 hyperthyroidism patients plus 17 patients who later progressed to ophthalmopathy. According to the paper, TCR Vbeta CDR3 sequencing was carried out on more than 120 peripheral blood samples, which came from approximately 43 ophthalmopathy, 75 to 80 hyperthyroidism and around 17 progressor patients. Overall results and qualifications from the work: In validation, progression to ophthalmopathy was predicted by the model with nearly 71% sensitivity and just over 72% specificity, a median of around 5.9 months before onset. Blood samples also contained most of the expanded thyroid clonotypes (frequency above 0.001), which suggests that blood repertoires may reflect thyroid immune responses. No statistical method was used to fix the sample size in advance, and group allocation was not hidden from the investigators. Ophthalmopathy was separated from stable hyperthyroidism by a 13 V-J signature model, with approximately 85% sensitivity and approximately 81% specificity obtained in cross-validation and 80%/75% obtained in testing.

This clonotype was found a few times. There is no known antigen for this receptor. Germline is not matched at one junction end, which may reflect a read error. CDR1 and CDR2, per the germline V gene, are SGHAT and FQNNGV. The CDR3, cysteine through phenylalanine, is 15 amino acids long. Only the CDR3 region is kept as DNA, spanning 45 bases read in frame from base 1. TCR beta CDR3 regions were amplified from RNA transcripts. A first-round RT-PCR of the TCR CDR3 used the HTBI primer set with the Qiagen OneStep RT-PCR kit. Libraries were constructed in a second round of multiplex PCR, after which size selection and purification were performed. Sequencing of the libraries was done on an Illumina HiSeq2000 using paired-end 100 bp reads. The study's own analysis went as follows. Raw data were processed with SOAPnuke, discarding reads with adapters, uncalled bases, mean Phred below 15, or no exact constant-primer or identifier match. COPE v1.2.5 was used to merge the high-quality paired reads, and each unique nucleotide sequence was defined as a clonotype. MiTCR v1.1 was used to align clonotypes to the IMGT TRBV, TRBD and TRBJ reference segments. Analysis was restricted to V-J combinations with a frequency above 0.0001, which covered approximately 99% of repertoires. The TCS score was defined as the ratio of F50 (clonal expansion) to E x V (chaos), calculated using BLOSUM62-based TCRdist between CDR3 peptides within each V-J. Welch's t-statistics and random forest reduced 500 to 550 V-J features to roughly 13, which were used in a naive Bayes classifier (R e1071). TCRdb took the public reads, trimmed them with fastp at Q25, ran MiXCR for clone calling and kept in-frame beta chains. One record per CDR3 amino acid sequence lists the most common genes and DNA. TCRdb, not the authors, supplied the V and J calls. The sample table lists some 650,000 distinct CDR3 sequences, approximately 16% of them with a count of one. The top ten constitute approximately 3.5% of the sample.

Ophthalmopathy patients had moderately to severely active disease, Clinical Activity Score of at least 3, NOSPECS grade of at least 4, and duration under 3 months. The study excluded patients with uncontrolled infections, other autoimmune diseases, pregnancy or lactation. Diagnoses relied on clinical symptoms, serum thyroxine and TRAb, thyroid ultrasound and orbital computed tomography. PBMCs were isolated from about 9 ml of fresh peripheral blood by Ficoll-Paque density gradient centrifugation. Total RNA was extracted with Trizol reagent, and quality was checked on an Agilent 2100 Bioanalyzer. Recombination connected TRBV11-2 to TRBJ2-7; 7 central nucleotides agree with TRBD1. Sequenced material: blood. This TCR was sampled from a middle-aged woman with Graves' ophthalmopathy. The DNA is TGTGCCAGCAGCTTAGAAGGGACAGAAGCCTACGAGCAGTGCTTC. This encodes CASSLEGTEAYEQCF.